These T cell receptor beta chains were read from a single sample in a study of radiotherapy plus CTLA-4 blockade in lung cancer. Generated by immunoSEQ multiplex PCR, the TCRdb table keeps only in-frame clones and is missing some. This sample has more than 60,000 clones; approximately 76% occur once, and the top ten carry about 3%. This specimen was peripheral blood, taken from a patient treated with radiotherapy plus ipilimumab. These receptors originate from a human donor with non-small cell lung cancer who had a complete response to radiotherapy plus ipilimumab. The CDR3 runs from the conserved cysteine through the conserved F or W. Fields, in order: clone size, J gene, D gene, V gene, CDR3 protein, CDR3 DNA. The D gene is left open where the match is weak. Clone size appears in some rows only: once, few, many, or a class for an expanded clone.

clone size: NA; J gene: TRBJ1-1; D gene: NA; V gene: TRBV28; CDR3 protein: CASRDLGNPAGEAFF; CDR3 DNA: TGTGCCAGCAGGGATCTGGGAAACCCGGCGGGTGAAGCTTTCTTT
clone size: NA; J gene: TRBJ2-3; D gene: TRBD2; V gene: TRBV5-1; CDR3 protein: CASSPTSFTDTQYF; CDR3 DNA: TGCGCCAGCAGCCCGACTAGCTTTACAGATACGCAGTATTTT
clone size: NA; J gene: TRBJ2-7; D gene: TRBD2; V gene: TRBV18; CDR3 protein: CASSLSGGLLYEQYF; CDR3 DNA: TGTGCCAGCTCCCTCTCGGGGGGGTTACTCTACGAGCAGTACTTC
clone size: few; J gene: TRBJ2-1; D gene: TRBD2; V gene: TRBV4-3; CDR3 protein: CASSKGLGLAGSSSYNEQFF; CDR3 DNA: TGCGCCAGCAGCAAGGGTTTGGGACTAGCGGGATCGAGCTCCTACAATGAGCAGTTCTTC
clone size: NA; J gene: TRBJ2-5; D gene: TRBD2; V gene: TRBV5-1; CDR3 protein: CASSLELAEGTQYF; CDR3 DNA: TGCGCCAGCAGCTTGGAACTAGCGGAGGGGACCCAGTACTTC
clone size: NA; J gene: TRBJ2-7; D gene: TRBD1; V gene: TRBV4-3; CDR3 protein: CASSQGWTGANYEQYF; CDR3 DNA: TGCGCCAGCAGCCAAGGATGGACAGGGGCAAACTACGAGCAGTACTTC
clone size: NA; J gene: TRBJ2-1; D gene: TRBD1; V gene: TRBV11-2; CDR3 protein: CASSYYGTGGNEQFF; CDR3 DNA: TGTGCCAGCAGCTACTACGGGACAGGCGGCAATGAGCAGTTCTTC
clone size: NA; J gene: TRBJ2-5; D gene: NA; V gene: TRBV7-9; CDR3 protein: CASSSNRVQETQYF; CDR3 DNA: TGTGCCAGCAGCTCCAACAGGGTGCAAGAGACCCAGTACTTC
clone size: NA; J gene: TRBJ2-7; D gene: NA; V gene: TRBV6-5; CDR3 protein: CASSYEVAGSYEQYF; CDR3 DNA: TGTGCCAGCAGTTACGAGGTCGCAGGGTCCTACGAGCAGTACTTC
clone size: NA; J gene: TRBJ1-1; D gene: NA; V gene: TRBV19; CDR3 protein: CASSTRGGAPEAFF; CDR3 DNA: TGTGCCAGTAGTACCCGGGGGGGGGCCCCTGAAGCTTTCTTT
clone size: NA; J gene: TRBJ2-7; D gene: TRBD1; V gene: TRBV6-1; CDR3 protein: CASSHGTGEGYEQYF; CDR3 DNA: TGTGCCAGCAGTCATGGGACAGGGGAGGGCTACGAGCAGTACTTC
clone size: NA; J gene: TRBJ2-7; D gene: TRBD2; V gene: TRBV2; CDR3 protein: CASSQQGLAVPYEQYF; CDR3 DNA: TGTGCCAGCAGTCAACAAGGACTAGCGGTCCCCTACGAGCAGTACTTC
clone size: NA; J gene: TRBJ1-5; D gene: NA; V gene: TRBV7-2; CDR3 protein: CASSLARWGDQPQHF; CDR3 DNA: TGTGCCAGCAGCTTAGCGAGGTGGGGCGATCAGCCCCAGCATTTT
clone size: NA; J gene: TRBJ1-2; D gene: TRBD1; V gene: TRBV19; CDR3 protein: CASSRVDRGNYGYTF; CDR3 DNA: TGTGCCAGTAGTAGGGTGGACAGGGGGAACTATGGCTACACCTTC
clone size: NA; J gene: TRBJ1-2; D gene: TRBD1; V gene: TRBV19; CDR3 protein: CASSLHRTGTYGYTF; CDR3 DNA: TGTGCCAGTAGTCTCCACCGGACAGGGACCTATGGCTACACCTTC
clone size: NA; J gene: TRBJ2-7; D gene: NA; V gene: TRBV5-1; CDR3 protein: CASSLSGSPYEQYF; CDR3 DNA: TGCGCCAGCAGCTTGTCGGGGTCTCCCTACGAGCAGTACTTC
clone size: NA; J gene: TRBJ2-1; D gene: TRBD2; V gene: TRBV2; CDR3 protein: CASGETSGVNEQFF; CDR3 DNA: TGTGCCAGCGGAGAGACTAGCGGGGTTAATGAGCAGTTCTTC
clone size: once; J gene: TRBJ2-7; D gene: NA; V gene: TRBV7-7; CDR3 protein: CASGRYEQYF; CDR3 DNA: TGTGCTAGCGGCCGCTACGAGCAGTACTTC